The clone carrying this TCR beta chain was detected only a few times. Antigen: not known. A multiplex PCR was run with 60 Vbeta primers and 13 Jbeta primers. Measured with immunoSEQ multiplex PCR; TCRdb has only the in-frame clones, and not every one. The repertoire has around 200,000 clones, 81% of them found once; the top ten carry around 4%. These data originate in a study of cytomegalovirus exposure and HLA in healthy donors. Study information: Caucasian-associated ancestry cluster membership applied to about 83% of a few hundred genotyped donors. Overall study results and limits: Associated with HLA alleles at 0.05 false discovery rate in a later analysis were over 15,000 TCR beta sequences. Researchers counted around 180 TCR beta chains as cytomegalovirus-associated.

This CDR3 spans 17 amino acids. Losses at the gene ends were 2 bases for V and 1 base for J; bases not matched to a gene: 8. The germline gives CDR1 SGHRS, CDR2 YFSETQ. The receptor's source is a man aged 45-65 years in good health and CMV-seronegative. The chain is built from TRBV5-1 and TRBJ2-7, with 11 bases lining up with TRBD1. The sample comprised PBMCs. This chain's CDR3 is CASSLSIGTGGSYEQYF. The CDR3 DNA reads as TGCGCCAGCAGCTTAAGCATCGGGACAGGGGGGTCCTACGAGCAGTACTTC. The entire variable domain, with the rest obtained from reference TRBV5-1 and TRBJ2-7, is as follows: KAGVTQTPRYLIKTRGQQVTLSCSPISGHRSVSWYQQTPGQGLQFLFEYFSETQRNKGNFPGRFSGRQFSNSRSEMNVSTLELGDSALYLCASSLSIGTGGSYEQYFGPGTRLTVT.